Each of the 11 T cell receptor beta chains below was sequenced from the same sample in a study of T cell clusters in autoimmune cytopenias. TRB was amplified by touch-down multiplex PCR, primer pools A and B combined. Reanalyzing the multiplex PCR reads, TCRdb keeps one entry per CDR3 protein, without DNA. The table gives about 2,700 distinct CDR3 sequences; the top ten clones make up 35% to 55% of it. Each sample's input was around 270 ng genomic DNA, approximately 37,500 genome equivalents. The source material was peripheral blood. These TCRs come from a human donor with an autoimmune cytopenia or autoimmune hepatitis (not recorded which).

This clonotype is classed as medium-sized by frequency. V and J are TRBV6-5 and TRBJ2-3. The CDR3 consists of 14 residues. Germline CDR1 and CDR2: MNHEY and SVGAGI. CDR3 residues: CASSYRTLTDTQYF.

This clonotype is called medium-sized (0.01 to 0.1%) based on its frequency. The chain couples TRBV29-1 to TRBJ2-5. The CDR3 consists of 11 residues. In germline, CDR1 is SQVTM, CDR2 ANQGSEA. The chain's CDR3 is CSGWSRETQYF.

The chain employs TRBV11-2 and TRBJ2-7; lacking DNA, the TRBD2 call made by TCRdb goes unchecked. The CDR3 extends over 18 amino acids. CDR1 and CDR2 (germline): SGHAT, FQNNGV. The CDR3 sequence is CASSSLSSGRRRAFEQYF.

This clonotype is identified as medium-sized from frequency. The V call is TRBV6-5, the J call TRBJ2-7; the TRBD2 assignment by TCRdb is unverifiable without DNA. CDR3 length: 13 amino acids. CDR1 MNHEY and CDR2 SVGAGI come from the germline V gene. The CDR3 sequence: CAIREGSSYEQYF.

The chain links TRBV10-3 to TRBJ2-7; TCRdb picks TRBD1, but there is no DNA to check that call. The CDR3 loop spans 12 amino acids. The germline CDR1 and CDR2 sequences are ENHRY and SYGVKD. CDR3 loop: CATKGGSYEQYF.

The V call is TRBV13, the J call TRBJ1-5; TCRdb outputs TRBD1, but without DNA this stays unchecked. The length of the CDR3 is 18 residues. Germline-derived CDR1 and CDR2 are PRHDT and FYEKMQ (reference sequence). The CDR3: CASSLGPISQGVYQPQHF.

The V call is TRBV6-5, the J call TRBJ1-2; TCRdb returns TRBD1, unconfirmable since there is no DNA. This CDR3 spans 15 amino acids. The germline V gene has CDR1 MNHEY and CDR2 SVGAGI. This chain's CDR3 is CASSDLSRKIYGYTF.

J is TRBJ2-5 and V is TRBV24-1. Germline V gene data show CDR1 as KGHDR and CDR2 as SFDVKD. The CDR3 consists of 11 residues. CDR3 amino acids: CATSAEQTQYF.

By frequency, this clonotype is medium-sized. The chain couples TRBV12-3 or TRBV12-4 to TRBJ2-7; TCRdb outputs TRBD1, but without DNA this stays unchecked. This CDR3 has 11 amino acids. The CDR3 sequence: CASAGGHEQYF.

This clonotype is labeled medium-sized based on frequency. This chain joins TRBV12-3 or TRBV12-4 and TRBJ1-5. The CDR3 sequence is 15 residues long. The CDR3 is CASSFGGGGNQPQHF.

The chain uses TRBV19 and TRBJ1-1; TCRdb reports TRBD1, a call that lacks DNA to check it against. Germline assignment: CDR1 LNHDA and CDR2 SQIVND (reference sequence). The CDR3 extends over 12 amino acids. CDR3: CASRTGVSEAFF.